This TCR beta chain appears in the sequencing data of a study of T cells in lung cancer brain metastases. Overall study: A median approximately a year separated primary and brain metastasis sampling.

Germline V gene sequence: CDR1 MNHNS, CDR2 SASEGT. This CDR3 is built from 16 residues. Between the trimmed V and J ends, which lost 4 bases and 1 base, there was a span of 14 bases. Study results and limitations: The analysis could not control for preoperative corticosteroids affecting T cell infiltration in brain metastases.

Tumor areas were macrodissected from about five deparaffinized, unstained around 10 um sections guided by marked H&E slides. Between 2.24 and 4.92 ug genomic DNA went in, equal for pairs. Measured with immunoSEQ multiplex PCR; TCRdb has only the in-frame clones, and not every one. The top ten hold 6.2% of the sample, which has about 6,000 clones, approximately 88% seen once. A remark on this clone: Its target is unknown.

This clonotype was obtained from a man aged 45-65 years with non-small cell lung cancer that had spread to the brain. The chain combines TRBV6-1 with TRBJ1-5; D may be TRBD1 (5 bases). Sequenced material: tumor tissue from a brain metastasis. The CDR3 loop is CASSGIQGASNQPQHF. Here the CDR3 DNA reads TGTGCCAGCAGTGGGATACAAGGGGCGAGCAATCAGCCCCAGCATTTT.